Sequencing of this TCR beta chain was carried out in a study of HIV-infected patients and healthy controls. Study-wide results and limits: Significantly higher mean Gini indices appeared in HIV-infected repertoires, possibly reflecting oligoclonality.

This clonotype came up many times. No antigen is known for it. Germline loops: CDR1 SGDLS, CDR2 YYNGEE. The CDR3 totals 14 residues. After removal of 0 bases from V and 7 bases from J, the junction contained 2 bases not matched to a gene. Alpha and beta constant-region primers primed reverse transcription of around 550 ng RNA. Separate chain-specific third strand synthesis with multiplexing indices produced the alpha and beta libraries. Via MiXCR, TCRdb re-called the 5' RACE reads, giving one row per CDR3 protein. The sample carries under 15,000 distinct CDR3 sequences, 5% to 5.5% recorded once. Whole blood was used without fractionation, so all unsorted peripheral T cells were included.

Sequencing was performed on blood. This chain links TRBV9 with TRBJ1-4, with 8 bases that match TRBD1. The TCR comes from an adult in good health. The CDR3 region is CASSVDRGVEKLFF. Here the CDR3 DNA reads TGTGCCAGCAGCGTAGACAGGGGGGTTGAAAAACTGTTTTTT.